This T cell receptor (beta chain) was sequenced for a study of human T cells and chemical hapten exposure. Study background: Enrolled patients were predominantly female and had alopecia areata, totalis or universalis.

Study-wide results and caveats: Expanded TCRs clustered into significantly more large CDR3 similarity groups than controls, the analysis revealed.

The CDR3 contains 17 residues. V was pared by 8 bases and J by 3 bases, with 20 bases between. For this clonotype: Antigen specificity is unknown.

One entry per CDR3 protein, called by TCRdb with MiXCR from the RACE reads. In the table there are tens of thousands of distinct CDR3 sequences, 10% to 13% of which are singletons. The sample's time point: patch test 1, 2 weeks after DPC sensitization. Treatment given: therapeutic diphenylcyclopropenone sensitization with weekly scalp DPC. The study extracted total RNA from unfractionated whole blood. Sequences were derived from whole blood, sampled in connection with sensitization to the hapten diphenylcyclopropenone (DPC). The sequence came from a middle-aged man with alopecia areata. Some clones in this sample may be carry-over from other donors' samples. The V and J genes are TRBV12-3 or TRBV12-4 and TRBJ1-6, with a tentative D call TRBD1 (6 bases). The CDR3 sequence is CASAVWEGGGYNSPLHF. CDR3 nucleotides: TGTGCCAGCGCGGTGTGGGAGGGGGGCGGCTATAATTCACCCCTCCACTTT.